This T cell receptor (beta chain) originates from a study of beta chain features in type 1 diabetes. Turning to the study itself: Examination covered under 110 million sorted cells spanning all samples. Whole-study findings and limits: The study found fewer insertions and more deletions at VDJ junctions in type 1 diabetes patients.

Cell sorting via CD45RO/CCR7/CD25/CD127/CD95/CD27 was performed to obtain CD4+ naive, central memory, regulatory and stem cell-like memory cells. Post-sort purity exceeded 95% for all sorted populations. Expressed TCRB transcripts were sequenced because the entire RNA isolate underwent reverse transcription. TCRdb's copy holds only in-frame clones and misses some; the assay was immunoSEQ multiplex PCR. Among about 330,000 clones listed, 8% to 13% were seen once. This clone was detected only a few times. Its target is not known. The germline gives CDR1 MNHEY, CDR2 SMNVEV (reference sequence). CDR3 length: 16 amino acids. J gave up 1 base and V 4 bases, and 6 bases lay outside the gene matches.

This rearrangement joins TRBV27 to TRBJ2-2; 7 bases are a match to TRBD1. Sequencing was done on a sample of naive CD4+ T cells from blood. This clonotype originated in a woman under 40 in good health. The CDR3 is CASSSRDSWNTGELFF. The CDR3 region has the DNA TGTGCCAGCAGTTCCCGGGACAGCTGGAACACCGGGGAGCTGTTTTTT.